The TCR beta chain under discussion was sequenced for a study of OX40 agonist ivuxolimab in advanced cancers. Excluded were patients having autoimmune disease history or systemic immunosuppression. In regard to this clone: This sample also contains other DNA sequences that code for the same CDR3.

This CDR3 has 13 residues. V was shortened by 0 bases and J by 4 bases, with 8 bases between the two germline ends. Germline values: CDR1 SGHNT, CDR2 YYREEE (reference sequence). Clones were sequenced by immunoSEQ multiplex PCR, and TCRdb holds only the in-frame ones, with some missing. This table holds 20,000 to 25,000 clones, 85% to 95% found once. The chain uses TRBV5-4 and TRBJ2-7; possible D gene TRBD2, 6 bases. The source was CD4+ or CD8+ T cells sorted from blood, collected in a trial of the OX40 agonist ivuxolimab. This TCR came from an adult with an advanced solid tumor such as melanoma, head and neck, liver or kidney cancer. The CDR3 protein is CASSLAGTYEQYF. The DNA of the CDR3 is TGTGCCAGCAGCTTGGCAGGGACTTACGAGCAGTACTTC. Filled out from reference TRBV5-4 and TRBJ2-7, the complete variable domain reads ETGVTQSPTHLIKTRGQQVTLRCSSQSGHNTVSWYQQALGQGPQFIFQYYREEENGRGNFPPRFSGLQFPNYSSELNVNALELDDSALYLCASSLAGTYEQYFGPGTRLTVT.